The subject of this entry is one T cell receptor (beta chain). Its specific antigen is unknown. From the cysteine through the phenylalanine, the CDR3 covers 15 amino acids. The record lacks a DNA sequence. The germline V gene specifies SGHRS as CDR1 and YFSETQ as CDR2. The entry originates in a study of monozygotic twins with inflammatory bowel disease (dated by TCRdb to the late 2010s). Context from the whole study: The complete study included 30 or so monozygotic twin pairs: 19 IBD-discordant Danish pairs and nine German pairs, of which four were IBD-concordant and five were IBD-discordant. Each individual had, on average, about 151 000 unique TCRalpha sequences and 181 000 unique TCRbeta sequences available for analysis. The search for disease-associated traits relied mainly on comparing, within discordant pairs, IBD patients with their genetically identical healthy co-twins. General conclusions and limits of the study: TCRbeta repertoire diversity, by inverse Simpson index, was decreased in IBD patients compared with their healthy co-twins. IBD patients shared fewer clonotypes with other individuals than healthy twins did, most markedly in patients showing signs of disease activity. Distinction between different T cell subtypes could not be achieved in the analysis. Because patients were on differing immunosuppressive treatments, the repertoires may have picked up extra background noise and inter-individual variability. No single strong signal or clonotype linked to IBD turned up in the results, so the idea that one exists was not supported. Concordant and discordant twins showed no difference in repertoire similarity, possibly because of limited statistical power.

Library generation was performed with 5' RACE. Each TCR library was prepared from about 3.5 ug of total RNA. For each sample, cDNA synthesis with SMARTScribe reverse transcriptase was split into eight separate reactions. During cDNA synthesis, template switching introduced unique molecular identifiers that contained a 6-nucleotide sample barcode. Two nested PCRs of about 15 and 9 cycles amplified the TCRalpha and TCRbeta cDNA, and bead purification followed each PCR. Before amplification, cDNA was treated with uracil DNA-glycosylase and purified using the QIAquick PCR purification kit. The second PCR added Illumina TruSeq-compatible adapters along with sample-specific barcodes. Library quality and concentration were assessed using TapeStation and Qubit, and 5 to 6 ng of each library was pooled. The pooled libraries were sequenced with 2 x 100 bp reads and custom sequencing primers on an Illumina HiSeq2500 single-index Rapid Run. From the authors' description of their analysis: PCR and sequencing errors were corrected by UMI-based consensus assembly using MiGEC version 1.2.6. MiXCR version 2.1.1 was used for V(D)J alignment, clonotype assembly and CDR3 extraction. To normalise gene usage, clonotype sharing and MAIT/NKT TCR abundance, the analysis used the top 1000, 10 000 and 20 000 clonotypes per sample. After downsampling to 27 000 UMIs, diversity was calculated as the inverse Simpson index using the vegan R package. Statistical testing used paired Mann-Whitney U tests on the discordant twin pairs and applied Benjamini-Hochberg correction for multiple testing. After reprocessing by TCRdb, each CDR3 protein sequence is one entry, and no DNA is given. The authors' filters were not applied to this entry. This sample's listing comprises more than 300,000 distinct CDR3 sequences. The ten largest make up 5.6% of the sample.

From each donor, a roughly 2.5 ml peripheral blood sample was drawn into PAXgene tubes and stored at -80 degrees C. Without T cell sorting, total RNA was isolated from whole blood using the PAXgene blood miRNA kit on an automated QIAcube. Deep TCRalpha and TCRbeta repertoire profiling with unique molecular barcoding was performed on peripheral blood of monozygotic twin pairs concordant or discordant for inflammatory bowel disease. Smoking habits were recorded for all twin pairs, and each individual was classified as a current, former or never smoker. The specimen was blood. This clonotype was obtained from a human donor with ulcerative colitis or Crohn's disease, or a healthy co-twin of an affected twin (not recorded which). The receptor chain draws on TRBV5-1 and TRBJ1-4. The CDR3 region: CASSLDGGRQEKLFF.